The source of this TCR beta chain is a study of cytomegalovirus exposure and HLA in healthy donors (dated by TCRdb to 2015 to 2018). Broadly, across the study: An earlier analysis of some 500 of the donors reported 250 to 350 Gb of sequence data and roughly 100 million unique TCR beta sequences from about 200 million T cells. Every repertoire in the discovery cohort had been generated on one and the same sequencing platform. Rather than using new phenotypic data, the later analysis identified candidate immune exposures from TCR beta sequences and from how often those sequences occurred across donors. To predict cytomegalovirus infection status, the study brought together high-throughput TCR immunosequencing, statistical association of individual TCRs with disease status, and machine learning. Alongside the repertoire data, information on donor age, sex, ethnicity and CMV serostatus was compiled. Class I and class II HLA loci were covered by the typing at four-digit resolution. The genetic ancestry cluster associated with self-reported Caucasian donors included over 65% of the roughly 400 genotyped donors. Roughly 310 gigabases of sequencing data and 78 million or so unique TCR sequences were included in an early release covering roughly 700 HLA-typed donors. Genome-wide SNP genotypes for about 65% of the 666 donors were used in a later genetic analysis, which treated that subset as a discovery cohort. The study aimed to test whether signatures of past pathogen exposure could be identified by cataloging public T cell receptors. On average, roughly 200,000 unique TCR beta nucleotide sequences were sequenced per donor among about 400 genotyped donors of the cohort, with roughly 18% of those sequences being non-productive. Roughly 5 DR-DQ haplotypes were treated as single units for association and clustering because of strong linkage in the cohort. Typing coverage differed by locus: A, B, C, DRB1 and DQB1 were typed in about 629-640 donors, DQA1 in about 500, DPA1 in some 600, and DPB1 in just under 480. A later analysis re-analyzed previously published TCR beta repertoires from 600 to 850 donors and added high-resolution HLA genotyping to study TCR occurrence patterns. A separate validation cohort of roughly 130 different subjects was used in addition to the roughly 640-subject first cohort. An earlier analysis of 500 to 750 of the donors applied high-throughput TCR beta sequencing to assess whether each TCR beta V gene segment acted as functional or pseudogenic. The study used immunosequencing to profile the T cell repertoires of 666 subjects and linked those repertoires to cytomegalovirus serostatus.

The cohort was made up of approximately 670 healthy bone marrow donors. Cohort members were all nominally healthy when sampled, although unrecorded immune exposures were likely present. The donor was CMV seronegative and belonged to the group of 352 seronegative cohort members. Every donor gave a peripheral blood sample, and the peripheral blood mononuclear cells from that sample were used for TCR beta sequencing. The Qiagen DNeasy Blood Extraction Kit was used to extract genomic DNA from the blood cell samples. CDR3 length: 15 amino acids, cysteine to phenylalanine. Only the CDR3 DNA is retained, 45 bases long and in frame from the first base. The germline V gene provides CDR1 SGHDN and CDR2 FVKESK. V drops 3 bases and J drops 0 bases, leaving 11 bases in between. Library creation used the immunoSEQ multiplex PCR assay. For the multiplex PCR, a mixture combining 60 forward primers for TCR Vbeta segments and 13 reverse primers for TCR Jbeta segments was used. The CDR3 region of rearranged TCR beta genes was amplified from genomic DNA with a multiplex PCR assay. The Illumina HiSeq System was used to sequence the amplified TCR beta libraries as 87-base-pair reads. As for how the authors treated the data: Across the 600 to 700 repertoires, a later analysis counted tens of millions of unique TCR beta chains, roughly 11 million of which were shared by at least two donors. To remove PCR and sequencing errors, raw reads were error-corrected and collapsed into unique sequences using a nearest-neighbor algorithm that merged closely related sequences. To assign V, D and J gene segments, CDR3 sequences were aligned to IMGT reference sequences. For a sequence to be retained, at least a six-nucleotide match to both a V gene segment and a J gene segment was required. A rearrangement was called productive if the CDR3 had no stop codons and remained in frame with V and J, and every other rearrangement was called non-productive. Following IMGT convention, CDR3 was defined as the stretch from the second conserved V-encoded cysteine to the conserved J-encoded phenylalanine. Sequences without an unambiguous match to a single V gene segment were excluded from the earlier analysis of about 600 of the donors. In an earlier analysis of several hundred of the donors, V segments were called functional above 56.7% productive rearrangements and were called segregating when the between-donor standard deviation exceeded 5%. A statistical classification framework was built to diagnose cytomegalovirus status from the catalog of TCR beta chain sequences. V and J gene assignment, in a later analysis, came from comparing TCR nucleotide sequences with IMGT/GENE-DB human TR gene sequences. A later analysis assigned CDR3 sequences and most-parsimonious VDJ recombination scenarios with the TCRdist pipeline. In a later analysis, each TCR beta chain was defined by its CDR3 amino acid sequence together with its V-gene family, and reads lacking a unique V-gene family were excluded. To address suspected cross-contamination and a sequencing artifact, a later analysis removed around 590 highly shared, low-generation-probability nucleotide sequences. For each public chain, a later analysis derived a clonal expansion index from normalized ranks of inferred template counts within each repertoire. A later analysis computed generation probabilities with a VDJ recombination model fitted to out-of-frame rearrangements, and checked the results against IGoR. In a later analysis, TCR-TCR, TCR-HLA and TCR-CMV co-occurrence was scored with hypergeometric tests, and a repertoire-size bias correction was applied to TCR pairs. A later analysis estimated false discovery rates by permuting HLA or CMV assignments 20 times. In a later analysis, co-occurring TCRs were grouped using DBSCAN, with TCRdist sequence similarity added in when clustering inside HLA-allele-positive subsets. Co-occurrence clustering excluded repertoires with fewer than 30,000 or more than 120,000 public chains, plus five with anomalous nucleotide sharing. Drawn from immuneACCESS, this table holds only the in-frame rearrangements with V and J called that TCRdb kept. Clones are partly lost; checked studies trace under half to an unresolved V gene and leave the rest unexplained. V and J calls and clone size are copied from that table; D and trimming were computed from the DNA. The sample contains approximately 60,000 clones, 65% to 90% of them found a single time. The ten most abundant clones make up around 4% of the sample.

Concerning this clone: What this receptor recognizes is not known. There are no base qualities to consult, and no much larger clone falls within one base.

Here is what the overall study found, with its caveats: According to a later analysis, TCR association rates differed among HLA loci, with DRB1 alleles showing the most associated TCRs and HLA-C alleles showing the fewest. Because counts were too low, under 20 rarely observed V segments, including chromosome 9 orphons, were left out of the earlier analysis of 587 of the donors. The authors suggested that the approach could potentially be extended to other disease states and immunological phenotypes. The study gave a list of 150 to 200 TCR beta chains associated with cytomegalovirus. In this cohort, only TCR beta chains were sequenced, and detectable features were limited by the absence of alpha or paired-chain data. A cluster of highly shared sequence variants was judged likely to be a technical artifact of the sequencing pipeline. A later genetic analysis reported fewer N-insertions in productive TCRs among donors in an Asian-associated ancestry cluster than the roughly 620-donor mean. HLA typing was unavailable for some donors at each locus, so association tests used only the typed subset. In an earlier analysis of approximately 590 of the donors, most TCR beta V segments were observed in productive rearrangements about 87% or about 30% of the time, broadly matching IMGT annotations. According to a later analysis, most CMV-associated TCR beta chains appeared to be HLA-restricted, and the HLA associations seemed to be driven largely by CMV exposure. While some public TCRs were present in many individuals, most TCR sequences turned up only very rarely across donors. Presence/absence analyses assumed roughly uniform sequencing depth across donors, an assumption that may not hold. In a later analysis, HLA-associated TCR beta chains were found to be more clonally expanded and to have lower generation probabilities than equally common non-associated chains. Strong co-occurrence of HLA alleles, especially DR and DQ, made assigning TCR associations to individual alleles difficult. According to a later analysis, parvovirus B19, influenza, CMV and Epstein-Barr virus appeared linked to several top co-occurrence clusters. In a later genetic analysis, a missense DCLRE1C variant was associated with V-gene and J-gene trimming of TCR beta chains, and the association was replicated in an independent cohort. Some IMGT-functional V segments, including TRBV6-2 and TRBV6-3, could not be told apart with the 87-base-pair reads, so those segments were excluded. Immune exposure information for the cohort was limited to CMV serostatus. A few of the identified cytomegalovirus-associated TCR beta chains were confirmed in vitro to be specific for cytomegalovirus antigens. The classifier was reported to diagnose cytomegalovirus status with high specificity and sensitivity in both the original and validation cohorts. At a false discovery rate of 0.05, a later analysis linked 15,000 to 20,000 TCR beta sequences to specific HLA alleles. A further reported finding was that TCR beta sequences accurately predicted the HLA-A and HLA-B alleles for most subjects in the first cohort. Linkage disequilibrium might explain the correlated functional status among segregating V segments, but an unknown experimental factor could not be ruled out.

The receptor was isolated from a man aged 25-40 years in good health and CMV-seronegative. Sequenced sample: PBMCs. The rearrangement joined TRBV14 to TRBJ1-1; too little of a D gene remains to name it. The CDR3 protein sequence reads: CASSQNQAMNTEAFF. In nucleotide form, the sequence is TGTGCCAGCAGCCAGAACCAAGCGATGAACACTGAAGCTTTCTTT.